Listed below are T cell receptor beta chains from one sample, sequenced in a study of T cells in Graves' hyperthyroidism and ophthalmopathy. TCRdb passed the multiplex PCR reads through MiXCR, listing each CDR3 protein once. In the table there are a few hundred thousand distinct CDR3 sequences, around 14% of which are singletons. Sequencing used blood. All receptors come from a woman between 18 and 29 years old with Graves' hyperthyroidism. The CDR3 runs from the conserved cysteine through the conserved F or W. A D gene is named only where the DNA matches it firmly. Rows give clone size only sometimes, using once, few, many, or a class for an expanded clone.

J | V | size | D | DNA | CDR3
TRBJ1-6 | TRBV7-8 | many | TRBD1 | TGTGCCAGCAGCTTAGCTGAGGGGGCGGCCTCCTATAATTCACCCCTCCACTTT | CASSLAEGAASYNSPLHF
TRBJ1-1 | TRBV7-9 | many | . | TGTGCCAGCATTGACTACCGTGTATCGAACACTGAAGCTTTCTTT | CASIDYRVSNTEAFF
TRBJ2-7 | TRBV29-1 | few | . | TGCAGCGTTGATGGTGGCGGACTCTACGAGCAGTACTTC | CSVDGGGLYEQYF
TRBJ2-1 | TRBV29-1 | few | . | TGCAGCGTTGGAGGCAGGGGTTTTTTCGATGAGCAGTTCTTC | CSVGGRGFFDEQFF
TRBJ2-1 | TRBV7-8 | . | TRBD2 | TGTGCCAGCAGCTTGACCAGGTTCCCAACTAGCGGGAACTACAATGAGCAGTTCTTC | CASSLTRFPTSGNYNEQFF
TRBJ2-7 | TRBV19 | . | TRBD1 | TGTGCCAGTAGCAGGCTTGACAGGGCGGGCGGAGAGCAGTACTTC | CASSRLDRAGGEQYF
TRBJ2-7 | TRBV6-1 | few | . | TGTGCCAGCAGTGATACAGGGCATCGGTCCACCTACGAGCAGTACTTC | CASSDTGHRSTYEQYF
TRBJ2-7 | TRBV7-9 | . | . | TGTGCCAGCAGCTTAGCGCTAACCGGGGCAGCTGTGGGGGAGCAGTACTTC | CASSLALTGAAVGEQYF
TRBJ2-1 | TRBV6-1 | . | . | TGTGCCAGCAGCAAGACAGTATACAATGAGCAGTTCTTC | CASSKTVYNEQFF
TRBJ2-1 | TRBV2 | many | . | TGTGCCAGCAAGGGGGGGCCGGACAATGAGCAGTTCTTC | CASKGGPDNEQFF
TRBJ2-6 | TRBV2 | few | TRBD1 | TGTGCCAGCAGTGGACAGGGCTCTGGGGCCAACGTCCTGACTTTC | CASSGQGSGANVLTF
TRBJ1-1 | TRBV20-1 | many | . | TGCAGTGCACCCCGGGGAACTGAAGCTTTCTTT | CSAPRGTEAFF
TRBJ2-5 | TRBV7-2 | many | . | TGTGCCAGCAGCTTAGCTGGCCGTGCGGAGACCCAGTACTTC | CASSLAGRAETQYF
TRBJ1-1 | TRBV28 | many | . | TGTGCCAGCAGTTCCTCCCCAAGGGCGCGCACTGAAGCTTTCTTT | CASSSSPRARTEAFF
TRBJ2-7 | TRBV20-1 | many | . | TGCAGTGCTAGAGATCGGCGGATCTCCTACGAGCAGTACTTC | CSARDRRISYEQYF
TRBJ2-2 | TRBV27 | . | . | TGTGCCAGCAGTCCGGCAAGAACCGGGGAGCTGTTTTTT | CASSPARTGELFF
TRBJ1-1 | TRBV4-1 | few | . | TGCGCCAGCAGCCAACACCAAATCATGAACACTGAAGCTTTCTTT | CASSQHQIMNTEAFF
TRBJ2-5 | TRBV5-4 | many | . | TGTGCCAGCAGCGTACCACAGGGTTCAGAGACCCAGTACTTC | CASSVPQGSETQYF
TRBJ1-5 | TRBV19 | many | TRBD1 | TGTGCCAGTAGTATCTCACCGGGACAGGGCACAATGGGCAATCAGCCCCAGCATTTT | CASSISPGQGTMGNQPQHF
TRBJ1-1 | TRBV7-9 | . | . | TGTGCCAGCAGCTTTACGATCACTGAAGCTTTCTTT | CASSFTITEAFF
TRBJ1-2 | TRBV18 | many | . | TGTGCCAGCACTACGAATCCTATGGGATATGGCTACACCTTC | CASTTNPMGYGYTF
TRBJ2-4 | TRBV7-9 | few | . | TGTGCCAGCAGCTCACGGAGAACCAAAAACATTCAGTACTTC | CASSSRRTKNIQYF
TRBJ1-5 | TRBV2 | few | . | TGTGCCAGCAGTGAAGTAAAGTTTCAGCCCCAGCATTTT | CASSEVKFQPQHF
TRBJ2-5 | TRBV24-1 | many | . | TGTGCCACCAGTGATTTGGGGGTCGAGACCCAGTACTTC | CATSDLGVETQYF
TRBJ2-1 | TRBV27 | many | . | TGTGCCACCGTGGGACCGTGGTCGGATGAGCAGTTCTTC | CATVGPWSDEQFF
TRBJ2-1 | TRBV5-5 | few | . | TGTGCCAGCAGCCTCCGGGGGGCCTCTTTCAATGAGCAGTTCTTC | CASSLRGASFNEQFF
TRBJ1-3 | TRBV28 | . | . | TGTGCCAGCAGTCTATTCAGCTCTGGAAACACCATATATTTT | CASSLFSSGNTIYF
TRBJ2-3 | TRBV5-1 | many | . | TGCGCCAGCAGCTTAAGGACAGGCACAGATACGCAGTATTTT | CASSLRTGTDTQYF
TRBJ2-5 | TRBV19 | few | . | TGTGCCAGTAGTATTACCGGCGGGAACCAAGAGACCCAGTACTTC | CASSITGGNQETQYF